This T cell receptor (beta chain) was retrieved from a study of T cell responses to AZD1222 COVID-19 vaccine. Clones were sequenced by immunoSEQ multiplex PCR, and TCRdb holds only the in-frame ones, with some missing. The table has 90,000 to 150,000 clones, roughly nine tenths seen once. The clonotype comes from an adult in good health. Sequencing used peripheral blood, obtained on day 0 of AZD1222 vaccination.

The CDR3 protein is CASSPTIGNTIYF. The CDR3 DNA is TGTGCCAGCAGCCCAACTATTGGAAACACCATATATTTT. The J gene is TRBJ1-3, the V gene TRBV12-3 or TRBV12-4; D is undetermined. V lost 6 bases and J lost 3, with 9 bases in between. This CDR3 is built from 13 residues.